This T cell receptor beta chain was recovered during a study of PD-1 blockade in classical Hodgkin lymphoma. Overall study results and limits: Baseline diversity in complete responders resembled that of newly diagnosed patients.

This clone has just a few counts. Its cognate antigen is unknown. Assay: immunoSEQ multiplex PCR; the TCRdb copy retains only in-frame clones and omits some. This sample has approximately 84,000 clones; about 83% occur once, and the top ten carry about 17%. The germline CDR1 and CDR2 sequences are MDHEN and SYDVKM. V gave up 8 bases and J gave up 2 bases, with 9 bases separating them. This CDR3 has 12 amino acids. Time point specified: cycle 4 day 1 (C4D1), after 6 weeks of nivolumab. Every patient relapsed after autologous stem cell transplantation, and brentuximab vedotin exposure varied. The sample consisted of peripheral blood mononuclear cells (PBMCs), taken before the fourth cycle of nivolumab. The rearrangement uses TRBV28 and TRBJ1-1, with D tentatively TRBD1 (5 bases). The clonotype originates from a human donor with classical Hodgkin lymphoma. The CDR3 bases are TGTGCCAGCGACAGCAGCAACACTGAAGCTTTCTTT. The encoded protein is CASDSSNTEAFF.